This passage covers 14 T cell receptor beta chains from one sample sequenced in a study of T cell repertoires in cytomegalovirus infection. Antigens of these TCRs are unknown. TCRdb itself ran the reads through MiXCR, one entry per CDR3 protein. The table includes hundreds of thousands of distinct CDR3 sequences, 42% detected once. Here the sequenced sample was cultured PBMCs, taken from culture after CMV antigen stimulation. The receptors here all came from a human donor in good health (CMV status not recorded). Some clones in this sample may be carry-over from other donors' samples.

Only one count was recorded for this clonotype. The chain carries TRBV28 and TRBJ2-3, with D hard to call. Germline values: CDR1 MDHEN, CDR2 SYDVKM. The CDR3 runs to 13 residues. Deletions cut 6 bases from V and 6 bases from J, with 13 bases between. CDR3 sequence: CASRGRLVDTQYF. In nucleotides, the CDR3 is TGTGCCAGCAGAGGTCGTTTGGTGGATACGCAGTATTTT.

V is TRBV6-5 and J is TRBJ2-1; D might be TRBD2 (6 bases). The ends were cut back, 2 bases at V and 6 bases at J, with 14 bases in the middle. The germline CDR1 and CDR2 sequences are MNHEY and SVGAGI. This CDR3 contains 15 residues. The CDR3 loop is CASSYGAGRGNEQFF. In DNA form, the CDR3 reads TGTGCCAGCAGTTACGGGGCGGGAAGGGGCAATGAGCAGTTCTTC.

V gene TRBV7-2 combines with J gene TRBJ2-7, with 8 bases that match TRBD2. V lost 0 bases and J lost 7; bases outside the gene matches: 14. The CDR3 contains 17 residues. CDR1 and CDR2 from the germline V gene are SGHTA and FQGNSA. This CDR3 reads CASSLAPRTSSLMEQYF. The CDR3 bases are TGTGCCAGCAGCTTAGCCCCCAGGACTAGCTCGCTTATGGAGCAGTACTTC.

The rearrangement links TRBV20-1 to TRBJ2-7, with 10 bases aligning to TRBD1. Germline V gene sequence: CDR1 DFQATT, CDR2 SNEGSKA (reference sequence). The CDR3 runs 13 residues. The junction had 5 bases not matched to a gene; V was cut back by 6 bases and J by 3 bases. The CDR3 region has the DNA TGCAGTGCCCCCGGGACAGGGGACTACGAGCAGTACTTC. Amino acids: CSAPGTGDYEQYF.

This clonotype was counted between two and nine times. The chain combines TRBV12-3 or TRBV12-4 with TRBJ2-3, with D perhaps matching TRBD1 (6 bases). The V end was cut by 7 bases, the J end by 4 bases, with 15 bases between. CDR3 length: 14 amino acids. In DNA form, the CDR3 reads TGTGCCAGCACACAGGGATCTTCTGCAGATACGCAGTATTTT. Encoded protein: CASTQGSSADTQYF.

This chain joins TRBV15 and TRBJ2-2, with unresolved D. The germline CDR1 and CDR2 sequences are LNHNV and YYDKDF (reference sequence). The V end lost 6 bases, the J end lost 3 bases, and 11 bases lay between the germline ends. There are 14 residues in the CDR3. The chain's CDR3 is CATRKTKDTGELFF. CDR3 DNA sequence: TGTGCCACCAGAAAGACCAAAGACACCGGGGAGCTGTTTTTT. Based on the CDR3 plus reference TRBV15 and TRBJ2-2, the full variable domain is DAMVIQNPRYQVTQFGKPVTLSCSQTLNHNVMYWYQQKSSQAPKLLFHYYDKDFNNEADTPDNFQSRRPNTSFCFLDIRSPGLGDTAMYLCATRKTKDTGELFFGEGSRLTVL.

The chain's CDR3 is CASSFKGPQETQYF. In DNA, the CDR3 is TGTGCCAGCAGTTTTAAGGGACCCCAAGAGACCCAGTACTTC. This chain uses TRBV12-3 or TRBV12-4 with TRBJ2-5; D may be TRBD1 or TRBD2 (5 bases each). Trimming left V 3 bases short and J 1 base short, with 9 bases between. The CDR3 is 14 residues long.

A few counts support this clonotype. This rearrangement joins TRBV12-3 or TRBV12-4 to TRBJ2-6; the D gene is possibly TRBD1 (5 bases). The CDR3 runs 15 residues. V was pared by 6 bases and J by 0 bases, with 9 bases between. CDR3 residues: CASRGQTSGANVLTF. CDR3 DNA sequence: TGTGCCAGCAGGGGGCAGACCTCTGGGGCCAACGTCCTGACTTTC.

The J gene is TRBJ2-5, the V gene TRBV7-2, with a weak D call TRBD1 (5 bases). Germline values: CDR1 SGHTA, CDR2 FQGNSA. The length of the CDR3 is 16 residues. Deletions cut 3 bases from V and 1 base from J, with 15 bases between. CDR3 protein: CASSFAATASQETQYF. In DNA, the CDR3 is TGTGCCAGCAGCTTTGCGGCGACAGCATCCCAAGAGACCCAGTACTTC.

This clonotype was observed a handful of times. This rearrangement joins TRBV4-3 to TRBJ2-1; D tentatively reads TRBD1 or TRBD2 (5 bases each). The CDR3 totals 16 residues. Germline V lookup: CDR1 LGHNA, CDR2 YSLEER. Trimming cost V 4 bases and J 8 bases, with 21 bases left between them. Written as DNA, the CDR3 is TGCGCCAGCAGCCTTCTCGACAGCGGCCTAGGGGATGAGCAGTTCTTC. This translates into CASSLLDSGLGDEQFF.

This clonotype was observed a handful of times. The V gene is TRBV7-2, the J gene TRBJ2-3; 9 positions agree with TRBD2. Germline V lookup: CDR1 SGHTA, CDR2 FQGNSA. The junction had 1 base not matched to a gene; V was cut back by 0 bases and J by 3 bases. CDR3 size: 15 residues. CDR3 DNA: TGTGCCAGCAGCTTAGCTGCGGGAGGGACAGATACGCAGTATTTT. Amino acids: CASSLAAGGTDTQYF.

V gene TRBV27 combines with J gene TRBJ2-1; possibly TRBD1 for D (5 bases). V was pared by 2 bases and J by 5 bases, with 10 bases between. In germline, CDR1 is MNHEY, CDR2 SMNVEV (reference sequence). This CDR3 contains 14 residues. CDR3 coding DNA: TGTGCCAGCAGTTTAAAGGGGCTCCACAATGAGCAGTTCTTC. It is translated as CASSLKGLHNEQFF.

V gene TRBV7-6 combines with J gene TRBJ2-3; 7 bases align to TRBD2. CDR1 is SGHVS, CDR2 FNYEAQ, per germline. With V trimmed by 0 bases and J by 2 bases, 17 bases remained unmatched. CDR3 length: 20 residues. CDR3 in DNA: TGTGCCAGCAGCTTAGCCCCCGGGACGGGGAAGCGGGGACCCACAGATACGCAGTATTTT. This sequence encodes CASSLAPGTGKRGPTDTQYF.

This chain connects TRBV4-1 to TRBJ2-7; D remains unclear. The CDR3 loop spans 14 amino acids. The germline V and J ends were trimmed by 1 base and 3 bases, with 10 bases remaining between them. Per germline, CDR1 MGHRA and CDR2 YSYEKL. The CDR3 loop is CASSQGALDYEQYF. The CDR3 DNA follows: TGCGCCAGCAGCCAAGGGGCCCTCGACTACGAGCAGTACTTC.